This TCR beta chain was sequenced for a study of blood T cell repertoires in COVID-19. Study-level information: Some COVID-19 samples were acute and others convalescent; all came from the United States, Italy and Spain.

Authors' analysis steps: The authors estimated nucleated cell counts from reference gene primer amplification. Libraries were prepared by immunoSEQ multiplex PCR; TCRdb keeps only in-frame clonotypes and omits some of them. The DNA gave D and trimming, while V, J and clone size come from that table. The sample records approximately 270,000 clones, around 88% being singletons. Germline CDR1 is KGHSH and CDR2 is LQKENI. Trimming removed 4 bases from V and 6 bases from J; junction bases left unmatched: 4. CDR3 length: 14 amino acids. The TCR was taken from a woman under 40 with COVID-19, enrolled during active disease. J is TRBJ2-1 and V is TRBV18; 9 nucleotides match TRBD2. Sequencing was carried out using peripheral blood. CDR3 in amino acids: CASSLSGSPNEQFF. The CDR3 DNA follows: TGTGCCAGCTCACTTAGCGGGAGCCCCAATGAGCAGTTCTTC.